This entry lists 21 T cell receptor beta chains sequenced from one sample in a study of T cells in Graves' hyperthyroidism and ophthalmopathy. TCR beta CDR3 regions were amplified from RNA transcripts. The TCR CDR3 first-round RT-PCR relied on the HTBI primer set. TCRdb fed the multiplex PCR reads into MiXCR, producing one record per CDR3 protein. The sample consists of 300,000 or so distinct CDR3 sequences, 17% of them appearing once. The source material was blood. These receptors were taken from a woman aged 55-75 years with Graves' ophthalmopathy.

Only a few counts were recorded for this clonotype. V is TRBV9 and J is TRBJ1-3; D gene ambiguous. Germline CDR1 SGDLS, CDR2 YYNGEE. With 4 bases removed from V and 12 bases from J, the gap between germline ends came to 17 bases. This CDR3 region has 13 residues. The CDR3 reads CASSTFGESGIYF. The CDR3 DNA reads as TGTGCCAGCAGCACGTTTGGGGAATCTGGCATATATTTT.

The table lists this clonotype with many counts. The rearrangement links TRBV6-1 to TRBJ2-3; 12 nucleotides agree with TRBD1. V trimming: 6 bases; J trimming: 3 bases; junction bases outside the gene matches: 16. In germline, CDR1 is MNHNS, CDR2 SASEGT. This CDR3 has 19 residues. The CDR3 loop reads CASSSPTRDRGRKTDTQYF. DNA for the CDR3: TGTGCCAGCAGCTCCCCCACCCGGGACAGGGGGCGCAAGACAGATACGCAGTATTTT.

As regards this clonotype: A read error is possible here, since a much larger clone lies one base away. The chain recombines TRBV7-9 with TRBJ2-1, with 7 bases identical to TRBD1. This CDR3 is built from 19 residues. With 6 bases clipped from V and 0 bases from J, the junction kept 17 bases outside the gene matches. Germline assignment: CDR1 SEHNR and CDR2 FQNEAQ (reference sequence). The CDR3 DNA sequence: TGTGCCAGCAGGGGAGTGGGACAGCGACGAATGAGCTCCTACAATGAGCAGTTCTTC. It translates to CASRGVGQRRMSSYNEQFF. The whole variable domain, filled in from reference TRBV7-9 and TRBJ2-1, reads DTGVSQNPRHKITKRGQNVTFRCDPISEHNRLYWYRQTLGQGPEFLTYFQNEAQLEKSRLLSDRFSAERPKGSFSTLEIQRTEQGDSAMYLCASRGVGQRRMSSYNEQFFGPGTRLTVL.

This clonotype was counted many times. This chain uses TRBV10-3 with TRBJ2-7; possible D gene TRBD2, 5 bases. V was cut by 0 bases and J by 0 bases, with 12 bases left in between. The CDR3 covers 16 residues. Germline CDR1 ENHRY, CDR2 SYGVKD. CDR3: CAISESGGRGSYEQYF. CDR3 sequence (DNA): TGTGCCATCAGTGAGTCAGGCGGTCGGGGCTCCTACGAGCAGTACTTC.

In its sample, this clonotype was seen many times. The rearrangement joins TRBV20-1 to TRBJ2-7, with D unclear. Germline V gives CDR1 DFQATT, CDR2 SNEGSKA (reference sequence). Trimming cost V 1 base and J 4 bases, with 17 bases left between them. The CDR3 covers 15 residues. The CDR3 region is CSARGPGPVKYEQYF. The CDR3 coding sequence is TGCAGTGCTAGAGGCCCGGGTCCCGTGAAATACGAGCAGTACTTC.

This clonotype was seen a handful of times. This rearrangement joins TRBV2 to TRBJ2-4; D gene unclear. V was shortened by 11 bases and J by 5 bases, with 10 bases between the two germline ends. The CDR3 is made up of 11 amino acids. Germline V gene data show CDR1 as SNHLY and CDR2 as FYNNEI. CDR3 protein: CAGRRENIQYF. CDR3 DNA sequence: TGTGCCGGACGACGGGAAAACATTCAGTACTTC.

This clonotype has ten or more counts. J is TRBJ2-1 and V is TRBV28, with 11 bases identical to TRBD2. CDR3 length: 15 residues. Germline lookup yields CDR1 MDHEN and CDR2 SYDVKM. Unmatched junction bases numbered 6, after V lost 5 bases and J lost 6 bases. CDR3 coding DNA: TGTGCCAGCAGTATGGACGGACTAGCGGGCAATGAGCAGTTCTTC. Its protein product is CASSMDGLAGNEQFF.

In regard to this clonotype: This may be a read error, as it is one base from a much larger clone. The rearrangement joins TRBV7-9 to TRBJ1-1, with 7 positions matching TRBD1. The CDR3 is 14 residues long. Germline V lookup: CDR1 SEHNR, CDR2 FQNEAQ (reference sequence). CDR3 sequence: CASSTQGWNTEALF. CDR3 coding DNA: TGTGCCAGCAGCACACAGGGGTGGAACACTGAAGCTCTCTTT.

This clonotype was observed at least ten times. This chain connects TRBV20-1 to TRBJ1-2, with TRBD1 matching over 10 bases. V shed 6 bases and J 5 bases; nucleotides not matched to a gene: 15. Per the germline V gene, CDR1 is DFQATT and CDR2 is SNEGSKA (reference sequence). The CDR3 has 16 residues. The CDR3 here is CSAAGTGAAVRYGYTF. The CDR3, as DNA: TGCAGTGCCGCCGGGACAGGGGCCGCGGTTCGTTATGGCTACACCTTC.

The CDR3, as DNA: TGTGCCAGCAGCTTCCGGAGGGGGGCCGGGAACACTGAAGCTTTCTTT. Encoded protein: CASSFRRGAGNTEAFF. The chain employs TRBV11-1 and TRBJ1-1; possible D gene TRBD1, 6 bases. Germline V gene data show CDR1 as SGHAT and CDR2 as FQDESV (reference sequence). Trimming removed 3 bases from V and 1 base from J, with 15 bases in between. This CDR3 has 16 residues.

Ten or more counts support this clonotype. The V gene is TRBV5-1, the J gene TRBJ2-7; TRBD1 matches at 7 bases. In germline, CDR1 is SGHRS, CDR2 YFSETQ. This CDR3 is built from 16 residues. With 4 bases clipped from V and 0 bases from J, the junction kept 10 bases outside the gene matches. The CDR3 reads CASSTDTGTASYEQYF. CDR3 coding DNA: TGCGCCAGCAGCACCGATACCGGGACAGCCTCCTACGAGCAGTACTTC.

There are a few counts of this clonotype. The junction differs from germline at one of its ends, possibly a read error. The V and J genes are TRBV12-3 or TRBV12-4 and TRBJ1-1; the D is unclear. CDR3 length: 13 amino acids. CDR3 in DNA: TGTGCCAGCACCCCCGAAGGAAGAACTGAAACTTTCTTT. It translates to CASTPEGRTETFF.

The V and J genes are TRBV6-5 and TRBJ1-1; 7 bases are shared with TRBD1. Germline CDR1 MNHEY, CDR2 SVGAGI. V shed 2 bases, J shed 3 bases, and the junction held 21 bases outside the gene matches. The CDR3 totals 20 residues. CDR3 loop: CASSYLRPTGRPSRYTEAFF. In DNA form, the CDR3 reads TGTGCCAGCAGTTACCTCCGCCCGACAGGGCGGCCCTCCCGATACACTGAAGCTTTCTTT.

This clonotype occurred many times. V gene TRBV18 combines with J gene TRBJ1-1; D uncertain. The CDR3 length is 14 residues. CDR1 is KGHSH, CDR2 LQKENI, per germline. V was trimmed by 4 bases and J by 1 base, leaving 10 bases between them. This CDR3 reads CASSQELRNTEAFF. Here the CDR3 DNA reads TGTGCCAGCTCACAAGAACTGAGGAACACTGAAGCTTTCTTT.

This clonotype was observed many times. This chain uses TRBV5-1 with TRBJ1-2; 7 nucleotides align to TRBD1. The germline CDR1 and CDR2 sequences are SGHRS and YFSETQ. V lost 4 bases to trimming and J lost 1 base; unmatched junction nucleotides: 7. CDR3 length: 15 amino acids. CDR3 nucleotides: TGCGCCAGCAGCCCGGGACAGACAATTAACTATGGCTACACCTTC. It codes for CASSPGQTINYGYTF.

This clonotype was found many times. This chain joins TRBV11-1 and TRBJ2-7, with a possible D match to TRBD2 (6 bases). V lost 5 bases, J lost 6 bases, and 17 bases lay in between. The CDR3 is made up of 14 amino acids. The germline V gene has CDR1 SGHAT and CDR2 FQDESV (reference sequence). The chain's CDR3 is CASSPEGRRVEQYF. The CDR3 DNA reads TGTGCCAGCAGCCCGGAAGGGAGGCGTGTCGAGCAGTACTTC.

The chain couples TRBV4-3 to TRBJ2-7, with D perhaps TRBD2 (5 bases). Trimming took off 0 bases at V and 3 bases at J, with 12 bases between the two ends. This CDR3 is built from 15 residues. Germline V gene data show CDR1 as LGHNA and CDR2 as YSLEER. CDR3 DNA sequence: TGCGCCAGCAGCCAAGAGTCGGGGTATCTCTACGAGCAGTACTTC. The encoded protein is CASSQESGYLYEQYF.

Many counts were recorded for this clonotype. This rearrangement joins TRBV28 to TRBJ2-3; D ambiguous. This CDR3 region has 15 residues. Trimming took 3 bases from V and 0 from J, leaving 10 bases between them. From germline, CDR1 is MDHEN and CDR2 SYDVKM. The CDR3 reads CASSFIAHSTDTQYF. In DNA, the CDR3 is TGTGCCAGCAGTTTTATCGCACACAGCACAGATACGCAGTATTTT.

CDR3 in DNA: TGTGCCAGCAGCTCCCGCCTGGGGGAGCTGTTTTTT. It encodes CASSSRLGELFF. The J gene is TRBJ2-2, the V gene TRBV7-3; D ambiguous. The CDR3 is 12 residues long. Germline V gives CDR1 SGHTA, CDR2 FQGTGA. The V end lost 4 bases, the J end lost 8 bases, and 8 bases lay between the germline ends.

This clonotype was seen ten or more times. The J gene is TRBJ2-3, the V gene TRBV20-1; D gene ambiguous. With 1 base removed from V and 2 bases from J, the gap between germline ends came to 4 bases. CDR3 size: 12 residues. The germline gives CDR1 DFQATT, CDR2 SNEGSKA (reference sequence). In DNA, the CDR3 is TGCAGTGCTAGAGGGACCACAGATACGCAGTATTTT. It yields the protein CSARGTTDTQYF.

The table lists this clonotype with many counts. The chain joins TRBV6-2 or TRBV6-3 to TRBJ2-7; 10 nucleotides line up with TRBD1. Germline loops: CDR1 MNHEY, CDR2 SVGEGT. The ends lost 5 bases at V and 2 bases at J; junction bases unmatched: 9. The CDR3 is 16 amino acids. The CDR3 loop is CASSTPGQGRPYEQYF. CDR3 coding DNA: TGTGCCAGCAGTACCCCGGGACAGGGGCGTCCCTACGAGCAGTACTTC.